The sequence of this TCR beta chain was determined in a study of beta chain features in type 1 diabetes. CDR3 size: 11 residues. In germline, CDR1 is SEHNR, CDR2 FQNEAQ (reference sequence). Trimming stripped 5 bases from V and 5 bases from J, with 6 bases between. Via the markers CD45RO/CCR7/CD25/CD127/CD95/CD27, stem cell-like memory, regulatory, central memory and naive CD4+ cells were sorted. Purity exceeding 95% was reached by all sorted populations. This clone was seen more than once but under ten times. The antigen remains undetermined. Overall study results and limits: Within patients, naive, central memory and Treg TCRB repertoires seemed more similar than within healthy donors. In every one of the four CD4+ subsets, TCRB CDR3s were moderately but significantly shorter in Type 1 diabetes patients. A pattern of fewer insertions and more deletions at VDJ junctions was seen in type 1 diabetes patients.

Expressed TCRB transcripts were sequenced because the entire RNA isolate underwent reverse transcription. Only in-frame clones appear in the TCRdb table, and some are missing; sequencing was by immunoSEQ multiplex PCR. This sample has about 260,000 clones, with about a fifth found just once. This clonotype was sampled from a woman in her thirties or forties with type 1 diabetes. The rearrangement uses TRBV7-9 and TRBJ1-1; D is ambiguous. Sequenced material: naive CD4+ T cells from blood. The CDR3 bases are TGTGCCAGCAGCGGCGGTACTGAAGCTTTCTTT. Its translation is CASSGGTEAFF.